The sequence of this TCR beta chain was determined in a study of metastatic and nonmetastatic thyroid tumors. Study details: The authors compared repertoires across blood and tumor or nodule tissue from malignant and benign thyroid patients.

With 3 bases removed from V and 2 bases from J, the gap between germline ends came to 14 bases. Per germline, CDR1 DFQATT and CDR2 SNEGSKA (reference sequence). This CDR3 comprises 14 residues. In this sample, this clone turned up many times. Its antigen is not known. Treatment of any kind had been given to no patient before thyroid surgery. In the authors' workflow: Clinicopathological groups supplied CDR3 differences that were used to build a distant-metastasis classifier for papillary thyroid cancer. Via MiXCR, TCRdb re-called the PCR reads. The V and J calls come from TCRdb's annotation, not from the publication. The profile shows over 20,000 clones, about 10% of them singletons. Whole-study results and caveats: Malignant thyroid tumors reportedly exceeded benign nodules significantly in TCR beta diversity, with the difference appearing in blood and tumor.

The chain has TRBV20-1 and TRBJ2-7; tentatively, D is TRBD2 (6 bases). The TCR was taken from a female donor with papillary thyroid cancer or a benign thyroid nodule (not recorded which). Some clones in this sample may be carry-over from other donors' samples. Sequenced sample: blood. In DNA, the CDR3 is TGCAGTGCTAGTATAAGCGGGCTCGCCTACGAGCAGTACTTC. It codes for CSASISGLAYEQYF.